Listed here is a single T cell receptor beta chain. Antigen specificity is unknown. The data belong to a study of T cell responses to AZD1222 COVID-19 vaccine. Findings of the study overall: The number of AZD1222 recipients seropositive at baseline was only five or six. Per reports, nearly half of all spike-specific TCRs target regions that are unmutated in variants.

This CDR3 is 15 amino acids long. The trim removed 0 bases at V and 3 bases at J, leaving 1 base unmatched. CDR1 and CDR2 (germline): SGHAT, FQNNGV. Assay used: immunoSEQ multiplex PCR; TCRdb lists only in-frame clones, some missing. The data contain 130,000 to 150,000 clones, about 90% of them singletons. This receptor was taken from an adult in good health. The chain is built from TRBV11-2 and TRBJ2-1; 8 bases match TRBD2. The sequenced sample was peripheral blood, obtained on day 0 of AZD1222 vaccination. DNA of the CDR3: TGTGCCAGCAGCTTAGACAGCGGGAGCTACAATGAGCAGTTCTTC. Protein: CASSLDSGSYNEQFF.